Listed below are T cell receptor beta chains from one sample, sequenced in a study of T cells expressing NK-cell markers. TCRdb reprocessed the 5' RACE reads and keeps a single row for each CDR3 protein, giving no DNA. This sample's table has under 200,000 distinct CDR3 sequences. Sequencing was done on a sample of blood T cells: a sorted CD56 or NKG2C T cell subset, CD4+ or CD8+ T cells, or bulk PBMC T cells (not recorded which). The receptors come from a woman between 18 and 70 years old in good health. Both conserved end residues are part of each CDR3. The order of the fields is J gene, CDR3 length, V gene, CDR3 protein.

TRBJ1-6,16,TRBV20-1,CSAREEGRGWNSPLHF
TRBJ2-7,13,TRBV11-2,CASGTRVSYEQYF
TRBJ2-5,16,TRBV15,CATSRESAGGKETQYF
TRBJ2-5,15,TRBV15,CATSRGQGVGETQYF
TRBJ2-3,13,TRBV5-1,CASSSVLTDTQYF
TRBJ2-4,14,TRBV20-1,CSAGGTGPKNIQYF
TRBJ2-2,14,TRBV5-1,CASSGQGATGELFF
TRBJ2-7,13,TRBV20-1,CSAVGQNFYEQYF
TRBJ2-6,18,TRBV6-5,CASSYLDRVWAGANVLTF
TRBJ2-2,12,TRBV12-3/TRBV12-4,CASRSDYGELFF
TRBJ2-7,17,TRBV5-1,CASSLGGLAGEAYEQYF
TRBJ2-5,13,TRBV20-1,CSAAGTDQETQYF
TRBJ2-5,12,TRBV6-5,CASSYSGGTQYF
TRBJ2-7,12,TRBV7-9,CASSFPGIEQYF
TRBJ1-1,14,TRBV20-1,CSARDWGVGTEAFF
TRBJ2-1,12,TRBV20-1,CSAPGTSWEQFF
TRBJ1-1,15,TRBV10-3,CAISESIRGSAEAFF
TRBJ2-7,15,TRBV29-1,CSVEGLAGAIYEQYF
TRBJ1-3,14,TRBV28,CASSFARGTATIYF
TRBJ1-5,13,TRBV6-6,CASKGPHNQPQHF
TRBJ2-2,14,TRBV6-1,CASSGRGDAGELFF
TRBJ1-6,14,TRBV20-1,CSASYGQRGSPLHF
TRBJ2-2,16,TRBV2,CASSDGRSGNTGELFF
TRBJ1-5,12,TRBV20-1,CSARPSGQPQHF
TRBJ2-5,16,TRBV20-1,CSASGSPGLAQETQYF
TRBJ2-2,16,TRBV5-1,CASRPTGTGGTGELFF
TRBJ2-1,16,TRBV7-9,CASSGVGTSDYNEQFF
TRBJ1-1,14,TRBV20-1,CSARHLLMNTEAFF
TRBJ2-5,19,TRBV7-3,CASSLGVAGGRREKETQYF
TRBJ2-1,15,TRBV4-1,CASSQDRRLGREQFF
TRBJ2-1,16,TRBV15,CATSSGGAGRDNEQFF
TRBJ2-1,15,TRBV7-9,CASSLILAGFNEQFF
TRBJ2-7,12,TRBV29-1,CSGGQGEYEQYF
TRBJ2-1,15,TRBV28,CASNSGSVSYNEQFF
TRBJ2-7,18,TRBV5-1,CASSLALLAGGEAYEQYF
TRBJ2-3,19,TRBV5-1,CASSPRFTGTGSSTDTQYF